Below, 28 T cell receptor beta chains from the same sample are listed, as sequenced in a study of PD-L1 blockade in urothelial cancer. The data were produced by immunoSEQ multiplex PCR, yet TCRdb's version contains in-frame clones alone and is incomplete. The sample has around 30,000 clones; around 87% are singletons. This sample comprised PBMCs, obtained around atezolizumab (anti-PD-L1) treatment. Receptor source: a man between 50 and 59 years old with urothelial cancer.

A single count supports this clone. The chain recombines TRBV6-7 with TRBJ2-7, with TRBD2 identical over 12 bases. TRBV6-7 is sorted into the ORF group, with uncertain function. The CDR3 length is 15 residues. J lost 3 bases, V lost 2 bases, and 2 bases had no gene match. The CDR3, as DNA: TGTGCCAGCAGTTACCCGACTAGCGGGGGCTACGAGCAGTACTTC. Amino acids: CASSYPTSGGYEQYF.

The chain recombines TRBV19 with TRBJ1-2; D is uncertain. V lost 0 bases to trimming and J lost 1 base, with 3 bases between them. Germline V gene sequence: CDR1 LNHDA, CDR2 SQIVND (reference sequence). The length of the CDR3 is 13 residues. This CDR3 reads CASSIDSNYGYTF. The CDR3 DNA reads TGTGCCAGTAGTATAGACAGTAACTATGGCTACACCTTC.

This clone occurred a few times. The gene calls are TRBV19 and TRBJ1-5; TRBD1 matches at 8 bases. Germline values: CDR1 LNHDA, CDR2 SQIVND (reference sequence). This CDR3 has 13 amino acids. Losses at the gene ends were 6 bases for V and 4 bases for J; bases not matched to a gene: 2. This CDR3 reads CASRNRGNQPQHF. The CDR3 DNA reads TGTGCCAGTAGAAACAGGGGGAATCAGCCCCAGCATTTT.

The chain joins TRBV6-6 to TRBJ2-2; possibly TRBD1 for D (5 bases). Germline CDR1 MNHNY, CDR2 SVGAGI (reference sequence). V gave up 5 bases and J gave up 1 base, with 8 bases separating them. The CDR3 sequence is 14 residues long. CDR3 in amino acids: CASSDTGNTGELFF. The DNA of the CDR3 is TGTGCCAGCAGTGACACAGGGAACACCGGGGAGCTGTTTTTT.

The CDR3 region has the DNA TGCGCCAGCAGACCCTCGGGACTAGTCGCCGGGGAGCTGTTTTTT. Translating gives CASRPSGLVAGELFF. The chain uses TRBV10-2 and TRBJ2-2, with 8 bases identical to TRBD2. The CDR3 totals 15 residues. The germline gives CDR1 WSHSY, CDR2 SAAADI. J gave up 6 bases and V 6 bases, and 9 bases lay outside the gene matches.

CDR3 in DNA: TGTGCCAGCTCACCACTTCAGGAGGGGTACAATGAGCAGTTCTTC. Translating gives CASSPLQEGYNEQFF. The gene calls are TRBV18 and TRBJ2-1; perhaps TRBD2 as D (6 bases). The CDR3 length is 15 residues. V lost 1 base, J lost 4 bases, and 11 bases lay in between. Germline lookup yields CDR1 KGHSH and CDR2 LQKENI.

V and J are TRBV14 and TRBJ2-3, with 9 bases aligning to TRBD1. With 5 bases clipped from V and 2 bases from J, the junction kept 8 bases outside the gene matches. CDR3 length equals 16 residues. Per germline, CDR1 SGHDN and CDR2 FVKESK. CDR3 in amino acids: CASSSLTGGVTDTQYF. CDR3 bases: TGTGCCAGCAGCTCTCTAACAGGGGGCGTCACAGATACGCAGTATTTT.

The chain recombines TRBV5-1 with TRBJ2-7; 14 bases agree with TRBD2. The germline V gene encodes CDR1 SGHRS and CDR2 YFSETQ. Trimming removed 3 bases from V and 6 bases from J; junction bases left unmatched: 8. This CDR3 has 16 residues. Here the CDR3 reads CASSWGTSGSSIEQYF. DNA for the CDR3: TGCGCCAGCAGCTGGGGGACTAGCGGGAGTTCTATCGAGCAGTACTTC.

This rearrangement joins TRBV5-5 to TRBJ2-1; 13 bases are a match to TRBD2. The germline V gene encodes CDR1 SGHKS and CDR2 YYEKEE (reference sequence). This CDR3 is 17 amino acids long. V was pared by 1 base and J by 5 bases, with 6 bases of the junction left unmatched. The CDR3 sequence is CASSLTPTSGGDNEQFF. CDR3 coding DNA: TGTGCCAGCAGCTTGACCCCTACTAGCGGGGGGGACAATGAGCAGTTCTTC.

The gene calls are TRBV7-9 and TRBJ2-5; D perhaps matches TRBD2 (5 bases). CDR1 is SEHNR and CDR2 is FQNEAQ in the germline V gene (reference sequence). This CDR3 is 17 amino acids long. V was trimmed by 5 bases and J by 4 bases, leaving 23 bases between them. This chain's CDR3 is CASSPPSLASGLETQYF. Written as DNA, the CDR3 is TGTGCCAGCAGCCCACCTTCATTGGCCTCGGGGTTAGAGACCCAGTACTTC.

This rearrangement joins TRBV19 to TRBJ2-7, with D possibly being TRBD2 (6 bases). There are 14 residues in the CDR3. V was pared by 11 bases and J by 2 bases, with 19 bases between. Per the germline V gene, CDR1 is LNHDA and CDR2 is SQIVND (reference sequence). The CDR3 DNA is TGTGCCCCTTACCGGAGGGGTGTGACCTACGAGCAGTACTTC. Its translation: CAPYRRGVTYEQYF.

This clone was observed a single time. J is TRBJ2-1 and V is TRBV29-1; no clear D gene. The V gene's germline CDR1 is SQVTM and CDR2 ANQGSEA. Trimming stripped 0 bases from V and 7 bases from J, with 10 bases between. The CDR3 runs 13 residues. The CDR3 sequence: CSVEERPRNEQFF. CDR3 bases: TGCAGCGTTGAAGAACGCCCTAGGAATGAGCAGTTCTTC.

The chain carries TRBV9 and TRBJ2-7; D unresolved. Trimming removed 0 bases at V and 0 bases at J, with 7 bases between. The CDR3 covers 14 residues. Per germline, CDR1 SGDLS and CDR2 YYNGEE. The CDR3 DNA reads TGTGCCAGCAGCGTAGCCGCGAACTCCTACGAGCAGTACTTC. Translated, it gives CASSVAANSYEQYF.

This clone showed up just once. The rearrangement joins TRBV4-3 to TRBJ2-2; a possible D gene is TRBD1 (6 bases). This CDR3 has 16 residues. V was cut by 0 bases and J by 1 base, with 9 bases left in between. The germline CDR1 and CDR2 sequences are LGHNA and YSLEER. CDR3 region: CASSQDVGQNTGELFF. CDR3 DNA: TGCGCCAGCAGCCAAGATGTGGGACAGAACACCGGGGAGCTGTTTTTT.

This sequence joins TRBV5-1 and TRBJ2-7, with 8 bases aligning to TRBD1. Germline V CDR1 and CDR2: SGHRS, YFSETQ. The CDR3 totals 14 residues. After removal of 2 bases from V and 8 bases from J, the junction contained 9 bases not matched to a gene. CDR3 DNA sequence: TGCGCCAGCAGCTTAACTTACGGACAGGGACAGCAGTACTTC. Translation gives CASSLTYGQGQQYF.

CDR3 in amino acids: CASSLASRGLNTEAFF. The CDR3 coding sequence is TGTGCCAGCAGCTTAGCTTCGAGGGGGCTGAACACTGAAGCTTTCTTT. V and J are TRBV7-8 and TRBJ1-1, with 7 positions matching TRBD1. This CDR3 is 16 amino acids long. The germline gives CDR1 SGHVS, CDR2 FQNEAQ. Trimming removed 0 bases from V and 0 bases from J; junction bases left unmatched: 4.

V gene TRBV19 combines with J gene TRBJ2-1; 9 positions agree with TRBD1. CDR3 length: 18 residues. Germline V gene data show CDR1 as LNHDA and CDR2 as SQIVND (reference sequence). V lost 5 bases, J lost 0 bases, and 11 bases stayed unmatched. The DNA for the CDR3 is TGTGCCAGTAGTTCGCTTTGGGACAGGGTAAGCTCCTACAATGAGCAGTTCTTC. Translation: CASSSLWDRVSSYNEQFF.

V and J are TRBV4-3 and TRBJ2-3, with TRBD2 as a possible D gene (6 bases). Germline values: CDR1 LGHNA, CDR2 YSLEER. There are 16 residues in the CDR3. V was trimmed by 0 bases and J by 0 bases, leaving 10 bases between them. CDR3 amino acids: CASSQDWSGSTDTQYF. In nucleotides, the CDR3 is TGCGCCAGCAGCCAAGATTGGAGCGGGAGCACAGATACGCAGTATTTT.

This chain uses TRBV9 with TRBJ2-1; D perhaps matches TRBD2 (6 bases). The CDR3 consists of 16 residues. Trimming shortened V by 4 bases and J by 7 bases, and 21 bases separated the two germline ends. Germline V gene data show CDR1 as SGDLS and CDR2 as YYNGEE. The CDR3 region is CASSFDNRDSWNEQFF. Written as DNA, the CDR3 is TGTGCCAGCAGCTTCGATAACCGGGACTCGTGGAATGAGCAGTTCTTC. Complete variable domain (other parts from reference TRBV9 and TRBJ2-1): DSGVTQTPKHLITATGQRVTLRCSPRSGDLSVYWYQQSLDQGLQFLIQYYNGEERAKGNILERFSAQQFPDLHSELNLSSLELGDSALYFCASSFDNRDSWNEQFFGPGTRLTVL.

The chain couples TRBV5-1 to TRBJ2-3, with a tentative D call TRBD2 (6 bases). CDR3 length: 13 amino acids. Per germline, CDR1 SGHRS and CDR2 YFSETQ. Between the trimmed V and J ends, which lost 6 bases and 2 bases, there was a span of 10 bases. The CDR3 sequence: CASKTRDTDTQYF. Here the CDR3 DNA reads TGCGCCAGCAAGACTAGAGACACAGATACGCAGTATTTT.

V and J are TRBV9 and TRBJ2-1, with 11 bases fitting TRBD2. Trimming removed 3 bases from V and 3 bases from J; junction bases left unmatched: 2. CDR1 is SGDLS and CDR2 is YYNGEE in the germline V gene. The CDR3 spans 15 residues. The CDR3 sequence is CASSALAGVYNEQFF. The CDR3 DNA reads as TGTGCCAGCAGCGCACTAGCGGGGGTCTACAATGAGCAGTTCTTC.

The chain couples TRBV5-1 to TRBJ1-4, with D tentatively TRBD1 (5 bases). CDR3 size: 16 residues. V was cut by 6 bases and J by 8 bases, with 23 bases left in between. Germline CDR1 reads SGHRS; CDR2 reads YFSETQ. The CDR3 is CASNTGSTQVGEKLFF. The DNA of the CDR3 is TGCGCCAGCAATACTGGGTCGACACAGGTGGGAGAAAAACTGTTTTTT.

The chain recombines TRBV9 with TRBJ2-5, with no clear D. With 5 bases removed from V and 2 bases from J, the gap between germline ends came to 19 bases. There are 16 residues in the CDR3. CDR1 and CDR2 from the germline V gene are SGDLS and YYNGEE. The CDR3 reads CASSTTPINGQETQYF. In nucleotides, the CDR3 is TGTGCCAGCAGTACGACTCCGATAAATGGGCAAGAGACCCAGTACTTC.

V gene TRBV18 combines with J gene TRBJ2-1; 11 nucleotides align to TRBD2. Trimming took 2 bases from V and 7 from J; bases not matched to a gene: 10. The CDR3 is 17 amino acids. Germline-derived CDR1 and CDR2 are KGHSH and LQKENI. CDR3 region: CASSPSPGTSGGNEQFF. Written as DNA, the CDR3 is TGTGCCAGCTCACCATCCCCCGGGACTAGCGGAGGGAATGAGCAGTTCTTC.

The chain employs TRBV18 and TRBJ1-6; D unresolved. Germline CDR1 reads KGHSH; CDR2 reads LQKENI. The CDR3 is 14 residues long. Trimming cost V 2 bases and J 7 bases, with 9 bases left between them. The CDR3 is CASSPLDINSPLHF. As DNA, the CDR3 is TGTGCCAGCTCACCATTAGACATAAATTCACCCCTCCACTTT.

This rearrangement joins TRBV7-9 to TRBJ1-1; D might be TRBD1 (6 bases). V lost 4 bases and J lost 0, with 12 bases in between. The germline V gene encodes CDR1 SEHNR and CDR2 FQNEAQ (reference sequence). The CDR3 runs to 15 residues. The CDR3 loop is CASSSGGTMNTEAFF. For the CDR3, the DNA is TGTGCCAGCAGCTCGGGGGGCACCATGAACACTGAAGCTTTCTTT.

This clone was counted between two and nine times. The chain employs TRBV4-1 and TRBJ1-1; 8 bases map to TRBD1. The germline V gene has CDR1 MGHRA and CDR2 YSYEKL. V shed 2 bases, J shed 0 bases, and the junction held 8 bases outside the gene matches. The CDR3 is 17 amino acids. The CDR3 sequence is CASSQPRQGIVNTEAFF. DNA for the CDR3: TGCGCCAGCAGCCAACCACGACAGGGGATTGTGAACACTGAAGCTTTCTTT.

The V and J genes are TRBV5-1 and TRBJ2-1, with D possibly matching TRBD1 (5 bases). This CDR3 region has 15 residues. Trimming pared 0 bases from V and 4 bases from J, leaving 11 bases between. Germline CDR1 SGHRS, CDR2 YFSETQ. The CDR3 here is CASSLAAGKYNEQFF. The CDR3 DNA follows: TGCGCCAGCAGCTTGGCAGCAGGGAAATACAATGAGCAGTTCTTC.